The 4 T cell receptor beta chains reported below all come from one sample, sequenced in a study of T-cell reconstitution after alpha-beta-depleted transplantation in children. Unique molecular identifiers were incorporated when the TCRbeta library was constructed. TCRdb used MiXCR to reprocess the PCR reads, holding one entry per CDR3 protein. The sample includes a few hundred thousand distinct CDR3 sequences, about a quarter of them seen just once. The sample in question was PBMCs, obtained before TCRalphabeta/CD19-depleted stem cell transplant. All receptors come from a boy in the first two years of life with Wiskott-Aldrich syndrome, due to receive a stem cell transplant.

This chain joins TRBV2 and TRBJ1-2; 9 nucleotides agree with TRBD1. Trimming at V came to 5 bases and at J to 4 bases, leaving 11 bases not matched to a gene. Germline CDR1 SNHLY, CDR2 FYNNEI. The CDR3 is 16 residues long. The CDR3: CASSPRRTGVLYGYTF. The CDR3 DNA sequence: TGTGCCAGCAGTCCCCGAAGGACAGGGGTTCTCTATGGCTACACCTTC. Using reference TRBV2 and TRBJ1-2 for the parts outside the CDR3, the full variable domain is EPEVTQTPSHQVTQMGQEVILRCVPISNHLYFYWYRQILGQKVEFLVSFYNNEISEKSEIFDDQFSVERPDGSNFTLKIRSTKLEDSAMYFCASSPRRTGVLYGYTFGSGTRLTVV.

This chain uses TRBV11-2 with TRBJ1-4; no clear D. There are 12 residues in the CDR3. Germline V gene sequence: CDR1 SGHAT, CDR2 FQNNGV. Trimming shortened V by 4 bases and J by 4 bases, and 4 bases separated the two germline ends. CDR3 protein: CASSSSNEKLFF. The CDR3 bases are TGTGCCAGCAGCTCCAGTAATGAAAAACTGTTTTTT.

This clonotype turned up a few times. V usage is TRBV2 and J usage is TRBJ2-7; D not resolved. The CDR3 is 13 residues long. Germline V CDR1 and CDR2: SNHLY, FYNNEI. V lost 5 bases, J lost 1 base, and 9 bases lay in between. CDR3 sequence: CASSHDISYEQYF. The CDR3 bases are TGTGCCAGCAGTCACGACATTTCCTACGAGCAGTACTTC.

This clonotype was counted a few times. The chain couples TRBV7-7 to TRBJ2-3; no reliable D call. Germline V CDR1 and CDR2: SSHAT, FNYEAQ (reference sequence). The CDR3 totals 13 residues. With 1 base removed from V and 3 bases from J, the gap between germline ends came to 5 bases. CDR3 protein: CASSLVVTDTQYF. CDR3 bases: TGTGCCAGCAGCTTAGTAGTTACAGATACGCAGTATTTT.